Below, 5 T cell receptor beta chains from the same sample are listed, as sequenced in a study of blood T cell repertoires in COVID-19. The assay was immunoSEQ multiplex PCR, and TCRdb's table has in-frame clones only and misses some. The data show 250,000 to 350,000 clones, with 65% to 85% seen just once and more than 1.4% held by the top ten. The sample was peripheral blood. These receptors all come from a human donor with COVID-19, enrolled during active disease. The donor label of this sample is uncertain.

The chain employs TRBV27 and TRBJ2-6; no clear D gene. The germline V gene encodes CDR1 MNHEY and CDR2 SMNVEV (reference sequence). CDR3 length: 15 amino acids. The V gene lost 6 bases and the J gene lost 0 bases, with 9 bases spanning the gap. CDR3 in amino acids: CASSRLSSGANVLTF. The CDR3, as DNA: TGTGCCAGCAGCCGTCTTAGCTCTGGGGCCAACGTCCTGACTTTC.

The chain is built from TRBV3-1 (or the pseudogene TRBV3-2) and TRBJ1-6; D uncertain. Germline CDR1 is LGHDT and CDR2 is YNNKEL (reference sequence). CDR3 length: 14 residues. V was trimmed by 0 bases and J by 14 bases, leaving 14 bases between them. The CDR3 is CASSQDRRDSTLHF. CDR3 bases: TGTGCCAGCAGCCAAGATAGGCGGGATAGCACCCTCCACTTT.

The chain is built from TRBV6-6 and TRBJ2-1; unclear D gene. The V end lost 7 bases, the J end lost 8 bases, and 9 bases lay between the germline ends. Germline CDR1 reads MNHNY; CDR2 reads SVGAGI (reference sequence). This CDR3 spans 11 amino acids. The CDR3 is CASTYRDEQFF. In nucleotides, the CDR3 is TGTGCCAGCACCTATCGGGATGAGCAGTTCTTC.

In the case of this clone: At one end the junction does not follow the germline gene, possibly because of a read error. V gene TRBV7-7 combines with J gene TRBJ2-5, with TRBD1 matching 8 bases. The CDR3 is made up of 15 amino acids. CDR1 and CDR2 (germline): SSHAT, FNYEAQ (reference sequence). In DNA, the CDR3 is TGTGCTAGCAGCTGGGGGCGCGGACAGGGCGAGACCCAGTACTTC. Protein product: CASSWGRGQGETQYF.

The sample holds one count of this clone. The chain is built from TRBV9 and TRBJ2-3; TRBD2 agrees at 8 bases. Trimming removed 4 bases from V and 4 bases from J; junction bases left unmatched: 11. The CDR3 has 16 residues. Germline lookup yields CDR1 SGDLS and CDR2 YYNGEE. The CDR3 DNA sequence: TGTGCCAGCAGCCCCCGGACTAGCACAGTCGCAGATACGCAGTATTTT. It codes for CASSPRTSTVADTQYF.